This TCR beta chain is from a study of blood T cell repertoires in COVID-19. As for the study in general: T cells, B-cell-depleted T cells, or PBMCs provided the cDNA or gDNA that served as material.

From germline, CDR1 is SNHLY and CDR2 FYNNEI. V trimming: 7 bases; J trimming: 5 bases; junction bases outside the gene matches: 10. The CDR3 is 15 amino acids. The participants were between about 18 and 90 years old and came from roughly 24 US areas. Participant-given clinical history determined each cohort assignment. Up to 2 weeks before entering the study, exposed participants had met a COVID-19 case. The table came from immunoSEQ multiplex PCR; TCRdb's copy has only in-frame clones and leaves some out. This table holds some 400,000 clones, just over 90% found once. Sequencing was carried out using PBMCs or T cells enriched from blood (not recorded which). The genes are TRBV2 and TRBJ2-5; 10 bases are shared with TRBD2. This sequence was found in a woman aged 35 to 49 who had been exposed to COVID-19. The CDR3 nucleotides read TGTGCCAGCAACCCTAGCGGGGGAACTGCGGAGACCCAGTACTTC. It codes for CASNPSGGTAETQYF.